A single TCR beta chain is shown here with its context. This sample is part of a study of CD4+ T cells in melanoma. The assay was immunoSEQ multiplex PCR, and TCRdb's table has in-frame clones only and misses some. The sample consists of fewer than 150,000 clones, about nine tenths of them appearing once. This CDR3 comprises 18 residues. The junction had 14 bases not matched to a gene; V was cut back by 1 base and J by 7 bases. Germline-derived CDR1 and CDR2 are SGHRS and YFSETQ. This receptor was identified in a human donor with melanoma. This chain uses TRBV5-1 with TRBJ1-5; 10 nucleotides line up with TRBD1. In nucleotides, the CDR3 is TGCGCCAGCAGCTTGACCCCGTGCGACAGGGGGCAATGCCAGCCCCAGCATTTT. This gives the protein CASSLTPCDRGQCQPQHF.